This T cell receptor beta chain originates from a study of circulating and synovial CD4+ cells in juvenile arthritis. Trimming removed 1 base from V and 0 bases from J; junction bases left unmatched: 6. The germline V gene encodes CDR1 MGHRA and CDR2 YSYEKL. CDR3 size: 18 residues. TCRdb's table, derived via immunoSEQ multiplex PCR, lists solely in-frame clones and lacks some. The data contain about 32,000 clones, 80% to 95% of them seen just once; the ten biggest clones take up about 3%. For this clone: Antigen unknown.

Study-wide results and caveats: CPL and bulk CD4 samples differed at least tenfold in T cell genomes.

This TCR was sampled from a human donor with juvenile idiopathic arthritis. The sample comprised CD4+ T cells from blood. V gene TRBV4-1 combines with J gene TRBJ2-7; 13 bases fit TRBD2. CDR3 sequence: CASSQGLAGGKNSYEQYF. DNA of the CDR3: TGCGCCAGCAGCCAAGGACTAGCGGGAGGCAAAAACTCCTACGAGCAGTACTTC.